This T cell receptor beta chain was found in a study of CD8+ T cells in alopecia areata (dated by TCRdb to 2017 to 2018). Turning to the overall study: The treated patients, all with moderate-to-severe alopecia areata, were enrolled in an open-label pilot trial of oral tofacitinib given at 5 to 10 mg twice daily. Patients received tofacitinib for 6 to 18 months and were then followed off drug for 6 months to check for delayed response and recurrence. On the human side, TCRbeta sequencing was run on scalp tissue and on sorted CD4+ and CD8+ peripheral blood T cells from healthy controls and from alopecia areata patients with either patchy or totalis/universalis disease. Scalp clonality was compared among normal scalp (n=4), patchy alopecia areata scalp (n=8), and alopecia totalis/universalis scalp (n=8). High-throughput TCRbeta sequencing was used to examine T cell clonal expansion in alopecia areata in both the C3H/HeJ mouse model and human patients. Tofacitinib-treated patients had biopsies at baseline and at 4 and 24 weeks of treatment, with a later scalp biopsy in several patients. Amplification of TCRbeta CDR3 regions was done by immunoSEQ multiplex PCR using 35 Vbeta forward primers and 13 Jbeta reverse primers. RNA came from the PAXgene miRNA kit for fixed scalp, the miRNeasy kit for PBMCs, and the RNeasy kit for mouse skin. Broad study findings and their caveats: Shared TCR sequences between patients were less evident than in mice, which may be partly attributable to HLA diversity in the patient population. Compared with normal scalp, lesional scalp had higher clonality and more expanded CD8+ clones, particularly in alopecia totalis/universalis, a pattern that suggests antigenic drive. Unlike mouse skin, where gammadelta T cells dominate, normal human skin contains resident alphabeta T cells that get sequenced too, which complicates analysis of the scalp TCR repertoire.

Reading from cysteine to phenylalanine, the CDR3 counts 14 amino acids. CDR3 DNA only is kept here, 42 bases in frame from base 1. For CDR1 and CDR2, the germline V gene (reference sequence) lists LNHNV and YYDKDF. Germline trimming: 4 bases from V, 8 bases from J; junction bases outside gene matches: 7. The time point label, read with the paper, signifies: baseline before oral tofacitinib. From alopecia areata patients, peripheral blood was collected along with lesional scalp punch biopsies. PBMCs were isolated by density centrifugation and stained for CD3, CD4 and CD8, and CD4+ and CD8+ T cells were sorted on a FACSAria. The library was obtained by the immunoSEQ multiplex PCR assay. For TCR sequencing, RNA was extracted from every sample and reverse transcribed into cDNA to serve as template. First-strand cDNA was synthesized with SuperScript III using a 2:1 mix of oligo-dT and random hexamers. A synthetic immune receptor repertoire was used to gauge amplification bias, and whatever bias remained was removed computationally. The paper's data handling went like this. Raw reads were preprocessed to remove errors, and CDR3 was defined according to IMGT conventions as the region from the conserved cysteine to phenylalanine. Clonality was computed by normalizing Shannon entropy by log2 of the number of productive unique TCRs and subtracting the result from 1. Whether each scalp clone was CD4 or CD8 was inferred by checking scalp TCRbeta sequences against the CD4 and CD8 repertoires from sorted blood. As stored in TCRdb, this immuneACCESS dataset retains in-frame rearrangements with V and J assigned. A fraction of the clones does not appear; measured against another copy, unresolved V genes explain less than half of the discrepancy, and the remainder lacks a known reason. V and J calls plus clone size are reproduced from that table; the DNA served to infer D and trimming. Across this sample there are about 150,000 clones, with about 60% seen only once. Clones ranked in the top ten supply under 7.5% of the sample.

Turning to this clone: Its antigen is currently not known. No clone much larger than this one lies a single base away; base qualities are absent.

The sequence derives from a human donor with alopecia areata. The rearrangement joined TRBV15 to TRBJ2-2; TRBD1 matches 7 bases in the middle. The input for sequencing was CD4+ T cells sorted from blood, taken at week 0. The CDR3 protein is CATSKPGGGGELFF. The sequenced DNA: TGTGCCACCAGCAAACCAGGGGGTGGTGGGGAGCTGTTTTTT.